This T cell receptor (beta chain) stems from a study of shared clonotypes between healthy human individuals. This clone has only one observation. Its antigen is undetermined. In the naive CD8 group, cells lacked CD45RO and were positively selected for CCR7, so terminally differentiated effector memory CD45RA+ cells were left out. Assay: immunoSEQ multiplex PCR; the TCRdb copy retains only in-frame clones and omits some. The table has under 2,000,000 clones, approximately 94% seen once; the top ten hold roughly 1.2%. Broader study findings: A small donor pool kept down the genetic and exposure-history diversity that was represented. Memory subsets had estimated richness that was generally smaller than that of naive subsets.

The CDR3 runs 15 residues. CDR1 and CDR2 (germline): MNHNS, SASEGT. Trimming pared 1 base from V and 0 bases from J, leaving 10 bases between. Specimen: naive CD8+ T cells sorted from blood. The rearrangement uses TRBV6-1 and TRBJ2-7; D tentatively fits TRBD1 or TRBD2 (5 bases each). The TCR comes from a man aged 18 to 35 in good health. The CDR3 DNA sequence: TGTGCCAGCAGTGAAGGGGACCCGAACTCCTACGAGCAGTACTTC. As protein: CASSEGDPNSYEQYF.